These T cell receptor beta chains were read from a single sample in a study of early T cells in non-severe SARS-CoV-2 infection. TCRdb reprocessed the 5' RACE reads via MiXCR and lists one record per CDR3 protein. The sample lists 48,000 or so distinct CDR3 sequences; around 6.5% were seen once. The specimen was whole blood, collected at baseline. Receptors were obtained from an adult who was a healthcare worker with PCR-confirmed SARS-CoV-2 infection or an uninfected control (not recorded which). Both conserved end residues are part of each CDR3. The D gene is left open where the match is weak. The size field is filled for only some rows; it gives once, few, many or a size class.

v_gene,j_gene,abundance,d_gene,CDR3aa,CDR3nt
TRBV19,TRBJ2-1,NA,NA,CASSMSGGDEQFF,TGTGCCAGTAGTATGTCAGGGGGGGATGAGCAGTTCTTC
TRBV5-4,TRBJ2-5,NA,TRBD2,CASSPGLAGTQYF,TGTGCCAGCAGCCCGGGACTAGCGGGGACCCAGTACTTC
TRBV18,TRBJ2-7,NA,NA,CASSPNWAEEQYF,TGTGCCAGCTCACCAAACTGGGCCGAGGAGCAGTACTTC
TRBV12-3/TRBV12-4,TRBJ2-3,NA,TRBD1,CASSPGQGAADTQYF,TGTGCCAGCAGTCCGGGACAGGGGGCCGCAGATACGCAGTATTTT
TRBV29-1,TRBJ2-2,many,NA,CSVEAGYTGELFF,TGCAGCGTTGAAGCAGGGTATACCGGGGAGCTGTTTTTT
TRBV7-8,TRBJ2-2,many,TRBD2,CASSHRLATGTGELFF,TGTGCCAGCAGCCATCGACTAGCTACGGGCACCGGGGAGCTGTTTTTT
TRBV7-9,TRBJ2-3,NA,TRBD2,CASSFFAGEGTDTQYF,TGTGCCAGCAGCTTCTTTGCGGGGGAAGGCACAGATACGCAGTATTTT
TRBV6-2/TRBV6-3,TRBJ2-3,NA,TRBD1,CASTRTGTADTQYF,TGTGCCAGCACGAGGACAGGGACGGCCGATACGCAGTATTTT
TRBV6-6,TRBJ2-1,NA,NA,CASSLERSSYNEQFF,TGTGCCAGCAGTTTAGAACGGAGCTCCTACAATGAGCAGTTCTTC
TRBV12-3/TRBV12-4,TRBJ1-1,many,NA,CASSSRPERTEAFF,TGTGCCAGCAGTTCCAGGCCGGAGAGAACTGAAGCTTTCTTT
TRBV6-1,TRBJ2-6,few,NA,CASSSISGANVLTF,TGTGCCAGCAGTAGTATCTCTGGGGCCAACGTCCTGACTTTC
TRBV5-1,TRBJ2-5,NA,NA,CASSLDGRPQETQYF,TGCGCCAGCAGCTTGGATGGCAGACCCCAAGAGACCCAGTACTTC
TRBV28,TRBJ2-7,few,TRBD1,CASRPGQVLHEQYF,TGTGCCAGCAGGCCGGGACAGGTCCTCCACGAGCAGTACTTC
TRBV12-3/TRBV12-4,TRBJ1-6,few,NA,CASSLKGTNSPLHF,TGTGCCAGCAGTTTAAAGGGGACTAATTCACCCCTCCACTTT
TRBV29-1,TRBJ1-2,few,NA,CSVGLGPNYGYTF,TGCAGCGTAGGCCTGGGTCCTAACTATGGCTACACCTTC
TRBV7-2,TRBJ2-7,few,TRBD2,CASSLVPAGAGEQYF,TGTGCCAGCAGCTTAGTTCCAGCGGGAGCGGGTGAGCAGTACTTC
TRBV20-1,TRBJ2-7,many,NA,CSASPTDYEQYF,TGCAGTGCCAGCCCGACAGACTACGAGCAGTACTTC
TRBV11-2,TRBJ1-4,NA,NA,CASCTAGLRKLFF,TGTGCCAGCTGCACCGCAGGGCTGCGAAAACTGTTTTTT
TRBV29-1,TRBJ1-1,many,NA,CSVDQGRMNTEAFF,TGCAGCGTTGACCAGGGCCGGATGAACACTGAAGCTTTCTTT
TRBV28,TRBJ1-2,NA,TRBD1,CASSPTGQGPNYGYTF,TGTGCCAGCAGCCCTACGGGACAGGGGCCTAACTATGGCTACACCTTC
TRBV12-3/TRBV12-4,TRBJ1-1,NA,TRBD1,CASKVTGEGTEAFF,TGTGCCAGCAAGGTCACAGGGGAGGGTACTGAAGCTTTCTTT
TRBV29-1,TRBJ2-5,NA,NA,CSVGPGKAETQYF,TGCAGCGTTGGGCCAGGGAAGGCGGAGACCCAGTACTTC
TRBV5-1,TRBJ1-6,few,NA,CASSLEEGLGSPLHF,TGCGCCAGCAGCTTGGAGGAGGGGTTAGGCTCACCCCTCCACTTT
TRBV28,TRBJ2-7,NA,NA,CASSFRASGSLSYEQYF,TGTGCCAGCAGTTTCAGGGCCTCCGGGTCCCTATCCTACGAGCAGTACTTC
TRBV24-1,TRBJ2-3,many,NA,CATSETGGTDTQYF,TGTGCCACCAGTGAGACCGGAGGGACAGATACGCAGTATTTT
TRBV12-3/TRBV12-4,TRBJ1-5,few,TRBD1,CASSPGQGTPRPQHF,TGTGCCAGCAGCCCGGGACAGGGGACACCGCGGCCCCAGCATTTT
TRBV7-3,TRBJ2-3,NA,TRBD2,CASSQAGTSGRMTDTQYF,TGTGCCAGCAGCCAGGCCGGGACTAGCGGGAGGATGACAGATACGCAGTATTTT
TRBV20-1,TRBJ2-2,many,NA,CSAREGGGLPNTGELFF,TGCAGTGCTAGAGAGGGAGGGGGACTCCCGAACACCGGGGAGCTGTTTTTT
TRBV12-3/TRBV12-4,TRBJ2-1,many,NA,CASSLVGGNEQFF,TGTGCCAGCAGTTTAGTGGGTGGGAATGAGCAGTTCTTC
TRBV2,TRBJ2-5,few,TRBD2,CASSSRREGETQYF,TGTGCCAGCAGCTCCCGCAGGGAGGGAGAGACCCAGTACTTC
TRBV10-1,TRBJ2-7,many,NA,CASSEALEAEQYF,TGCGCCAGCAGTGAAGCATTAGAAGCCGAGCAGTACTTC
TRBV5-1,TRBJ1-1,many,NA,CASSYLGEAFF,TGCGCCAGCAGCTATTTGGGAGAAGCTTTCTTT
TRBV2,TRBJ2-5,many,TRBD1,CASSRDRQETQYF,TGTGCCAGCAGTAGGGACAGACAAGAGACCCAGTACTTC
TRBV10-3,TRBJ2-5,many,TRBD1,CAISEGGIAGPSKVAQYF,TGTGCCATCAGTGAAGGGGGCATTGCGGGTCCCTCGAAGGTAGCCCAGTACTTC
TRBV29-1,TRBJ2-5,few,TRBD2,CSVLVAGETQYF,TGCAGCGTTCTGGTAGCGGGAGAGACCCAGTACTTC
TRBV6-5,TRBJ1-1,once,NA,CASRLQKLGWAEAFF,TGTGCCAGCAGACTTCAAAAGCTGGGGTGGGCTGAAGCTTTCTTT
TRBV5-6,TRBJ2-1,NA,TRBD1,CASSLTGGLVYEQFF,TGTGCCAGCAGTTTGACAGGGGGCTTGGTATATGAGCAGTTCTTC
TRBV7-9,TRBJ2-5,many,NA,CASSPPGRETQYF,TGTGCCAGCAGCCCCCCGGGTCGAGAGACCCAGTACTTC
TRBV12-3/TRBV12-4,TRBJ2-2,many,NA,CASSLQGGTGELFF,TGTGCCAGCAGTCTCCAGGGGGGCACCGGGGAGCTGTTTTTT
TRBV20-1,TRBJ2-5,NA,NA,CSASPDQETQYF,TGCAGTGCTTCTCCGGATCAAGAGACCCAGTACTTC
TRBV30,TRBJ1-5,few,NA,CAWTEGTGNQPQHF,TGTGCCTGGACAGAAGGGACGGGGAATCAGCCCCAGCATTTT
TRBV20-1,TRBJ2-1,many,TRBD1,CSAETHQGDNEQFF,TGCAGTGCTGAAACGCACCAGGGGGACAATGAGCAGTTCTTC
TRBV3-1,TRBJ2-1,NA,TRBD1,CASSQDVFSTGEFF,TGTGCCAGCAGCCAAGATGTCTTTTCGACAGGGGAGTTCTTC
TRBV25-1,TRBJ1-2,many,NA,CASSPGYGYTF,TGTGCCAGCAGCCCAGGCTATGGCTACACCTTC
TRBV5-6,TRBJ1-6,many,NA,CASSLRNSPLHF,TGTGCCAGCAGCTTACGTAATTCACCCCTCCACTTT
TRBV21-1,TRBJ1-2,NA,NA,CASSKAHVPPYGYTF,TGTGCCAGCAGCAAAGCGCACGTCCCCCCCTATGGCTACACCTTC
TRBV10-3,TRBJ2-7,many,NA,CAIRSEDEQYF,TGTGCCATCAGGTCCGAGGACGAGCAGTACTTC
TRBV2,TRBJ2-1,few,NA,CASSPRGRDNEQFF,TGTGCCAGCAGCCCCCGGGGTAGGGACAATGAGCAGTTCTTC
TRBV2,TRBJ1-6,NA,NA,CASSEEPLANSPLHF,TGTGCCAGCAGTGAAGAGCCGTTGGCTAATTCACCCCTCCACTTT
TRBV19,TRBJ2-1,few,NA,CASSINSVGHNEQFF,TGTGCCAGTAGTATAAATTCAGTCGGCCACAATGAGCAGTTCTTC
TRBV9,TRBJ2-3,NA,TRBD2,CASSTGLGADTQYF,TGTGCCAGCAGCACCGGACTAGGCGCAGATACGCAGTATTTT